This entry concerns a single T cell receptor (beta chain). The antigen is unknown. These data are taken from a study of early T cells in non-severe SARS-CoV-2 infection. The overall study: Alpha and beta chains were unpaired, from unsorted whole-blood bulk RNA. Study-wide results and limits: The study's VDJdb matching favored anti-spike CD8 responses and missed private and CD4 specificities.

Attachment of unique molecular identifiers to individual cDNA molecules was performed. Each CDR3 protein is one row after TCRdb ran MiXCR on the 5' RACE reads. The data hold tens of thousands of distinct CDR3 sequences, with over 10% observed a single time. This clonotype was sampled from an adult who was a healthcare worker with PCR-confirmed SARS-CoV-2 infection or an uninfected control (not recorded which). Here the sequenced sample was whole blood, taken at baseline.

CDR3 DNA sequence: TGCAGCTACCGCGGGGGCAGTTCCTACGAGCAGTACTTC. It encodes CSYRGGSSYEQYF. This sequence joins TRBV29-1 and TRBJ2-7; D possibly corresponds to TRBD2 (7 bases). The germline V and J ends were trimmed by 8 bases and 1 base, with 15 bases remaining between them. CDR1 SQVTM and CDR2 ANQGSEA come from the germline V gene. CDR3 size: 13 residues.